This entry lists 14 T cell receptor beta chains sequenced from one sample in a study of blood T cell repertoires in COVID-19. Using immunoSEQ multiplex PCR, the repertoire was profiled, and TCRdb retains in-frame clones only, with some absent. The data show around 280,000 clones, approximately 90% seen once. Sequencing was done on a sample of peripheral blood. Receptors were obtained from a woman between 50 and 59 years old who had recovered from COVID-19.

The chain carries TRBV11-3 and TRBJ1-2; perhaps TRBD1 as D (5 bases). Germline CDR1 SGHNT, CDR2 YENEEA. The CDR3 totals 16 residues. With 1 base removed from V and 3 bases from J, the gap between germline ends came to 15 bases. The CDR3 nucleotides read TGTGCCAGCAGCTTAGGCGGGGGTGGTGAAGACTATGGCTACACCTTC. Its protein is CASSLGGGGEDYGYTF. Full variable domain (outside the CDR3, taken from reference TRBV11-3 and TRBJ1-2): EAGVVQSPRYKIIEKKQPVAFWCNPISGHNTLYWYLQNLGQGPELLIRYENEEAVDDSQLPKDRFSAERLKGVDSTLKIQPAELGDSAVYLCASSLGGGGEDYGYTFGSGTRLTVV.

V gene TRBV29-1 combines with J gene TRBJ1-1; TRBD1 might be the D (5 bases). From germline, CDR1 is SQVTM and CDR2 ANQGSEA. This CDR3 has 10 residues. V lost 4 bases to trimming and J lost 11 bases, with 11 bases between them. Here the CDR3 reads CSVGQNGAFF. Here the CDR3 DNA reads TGCAGCGTTGGACAGAACGGGGCTTTCTTT.

The chain has TRBV10-3 and TRBJ2-7; 8 nucleotides align to TRBD2. The CDR3 covers 12 residues. The V segment lost 11 bases and the J segment 3 bases; nucleotides outside the gene matches: 6. Germline V CDR1 and CDR2: ENHRY, SYGVKD. The CDR3 here is CAFTGGSYEQYF. Written as DNA, the CDR3 is TGTGCCTTCACGGGAGGGAGCTACGAGCAGTACTTC.

The chain joins TRBV3-1 (or the pseudogene TRBV3-2) to TRBJ1-2; TRBD1 might be the D (6 bases). There are 16 residues in the CDR3. The V end was cut by 0 bases, the J end by 5 bases, with 16 bases between. CDR1 LGHDT and CDR2 YNNKEL come from the germline V gene (reference sequence). The CDR3 reads CASSQDPRQGRYGYTF. The CDR3 nucleotides read TGTGCCAGCAGCCAAGATCCCCGGCAGGGGAGATATGGCTACACCTTC.

This clone was picked up a small number of times. J is TRBJ1-5 and V is TRBV3-1 (or the pseudogene TRBV3-2); D unresolved. Trimming pared 1 base from V and 0 bases from J, leaving 10 bases between. The CDR3 has 16 amino acids. Looked up from germline, CDR1 is LGHDT and CDR2 is YNNKEL (reference sequence). DNA of the CDR3: TGTGCCAGCAGCCAAGTTCCGGGAGGTAGCAATCAGCCCCAGCATTTT. Its protein is CASSQVPGGSNQPQHF.

The chain uses TRBV5-1 and TRBJ1-4; 10 bases are shared with TRBD1. The V segment lost 6 bases and the J segment 6 bases; nucleotides outside the gene matches: 2. Germline CDR1 SGHRS, CDR2 YFSETQ. The CDR3 sequence is 13 residues long. CDR3 DNA: TGCGCCAGCACGACAGGGGGCGATGAAAAACTGTTTTTT. It is translated as CASTTGGDEKLFF.

CDR3 bases: TGTGCCAGCAGCCTGGGGCCGGTGTATGGCTACACCTTC. Translation: CASSLGPVYGYTF. The chain links TRBV28 to TRBJ1-2; perhaps TRBD1 as D (5 bases). From germline, CDR1 is MDHEN and CDR2 SYDVKM. This CDR3 has 13 amino acids. V lost 6 bases to trimming and J lost 5 bases, with 13 bases between them.

This rearrangement joins TRBV4-1 to TRBJ1-5; D is ambiguous. CDR3 length equals 17 residues. Germline V lookup: CDR1 MGHRA, CDR2 YSYEKL. Trimming stripped 4 bases from V and 6 bases from J, with 22 bases between. The CDR3 is CASSRTREAIGRQPQHF. Written as DNA, the CDR3 is TGCGCCAGCAGCCGAACCCGGGAGGCAATCGGCCGTCAGCCCCAGCATTTT.

There are many counts of this clone. The rearrangement links TRBV15 to TRBJ1-1; D remains unclear. The germline V and J ends were trimmed by 0 bases and 4 bases, with 9 bases remaining between them. The CDR3 runs 14 residues. The germline gives CDR1 LNHNV, CDR2 YYDKDF (reference sequence). DNA for the CDR3: TGTGCCACCAGCAGAGATCGGGTGCTCACTGAAGCTTTCTTT. It specifies CATSRDRVLTEAFF. The whole variable domain, remainder taken from reference TRBV15 and TRBJ1-1, is DAMVIQNPRYQVTQFGKPVTLSCSQTLNHNVMYWYQQKSSQAPKLLFHYYDKDFNNEADTPDNFQSRRPNTSFCFLDIRSPGLGDTAMYLCATSRDRVLTEAFFGQGTRLTVV.

This chain's CDR3 is CASSFRDRRRTDTQYF. The CDR3 DNA is TGCGCCAGCAGCTTTAGGGACAGGAGAAGGACAGATACGCAGTATTTT. The chain couples TRBV5-1 to TRBJ2-3; 8 positions agree with TRBD1. V shed 2 bases and J 3 bases; nucleotides not matched to a gene: 8. The CDR3 has 16 residues. The germline CDR1 and CDR2 sequences are SGHRS and YFSETQ.

The chain links TRBV19 to TRBJ2-1; 7 nucleotides agree with TRBD2. Losses at the gene ends were 3 bases for V and 0 bases for J; bases not matched to a gene: 14. The CDR3 totals 19 residues. Germline values: CDR1 LNHDA, CDR2 SQIVND (reference sequence). The DNA for the CDR3 is TGTGCCAGTAGTATTTCCCCCCTTGGAGCGGGGAGCTCCTACAATGAGCAGTTCTTC. This codes for CASSISPLGAGSSYNEQFF.

The rearrangement links TRBV7-9 to TRBJ1-4; 9 bases agree with TRBD1. CDR1 and CDR2 from the germline V gene are SEHNR and FQNEAQ (reference sequence). The J segment lost 8 bases and the V segment lost 1 base, leaving 8 bases of the junction unmatched. The CDR3 has 16 residues. The CDR3 nucleotides are TGTGCCAGCAGCTTAGGGAACAGGGGGCTAAAGGAAAAACTGTTTTTT. Translation: CASSLGNRGLKEKLFF.

The V call is TRBV5-6, the J call TRBJ1-2; the match to TRBD1 covers 8 bases. The V gene end was trimmed by 0 bases and the J gene end by 4 bases; junction bases not matched to a gene: 8. The CDR3 sequence is 16 residues long. Germline V CDR1 and CDR2: SGHDT, YYEEEE. The DNA for the CDR3 is TGTGCCAGCAGCTTGGGGCCCCAGGACAGGGTCTATGGCTACACCTTC. This sequence encodes CASSLGPQDRVYGYTF.

This clone was observed many times. This chain uses TRBV6-1 with TRBJ1-4, with 7 positions matching TRBD1. Germline V CDR1 and CDR2: MNHNS, SASEGT. J was trimmed by 5 bases and V by 2 bases; bases with no gene match: 5. The CDR3 consists of 15 residues. The CDR3 here is CASSELEGGNEKLFF. CDR3 nucleotide sequence: TGTGCCAGCAGTGAATTGGAAGGGGGCAATGAAAAACTGTTTTTT.